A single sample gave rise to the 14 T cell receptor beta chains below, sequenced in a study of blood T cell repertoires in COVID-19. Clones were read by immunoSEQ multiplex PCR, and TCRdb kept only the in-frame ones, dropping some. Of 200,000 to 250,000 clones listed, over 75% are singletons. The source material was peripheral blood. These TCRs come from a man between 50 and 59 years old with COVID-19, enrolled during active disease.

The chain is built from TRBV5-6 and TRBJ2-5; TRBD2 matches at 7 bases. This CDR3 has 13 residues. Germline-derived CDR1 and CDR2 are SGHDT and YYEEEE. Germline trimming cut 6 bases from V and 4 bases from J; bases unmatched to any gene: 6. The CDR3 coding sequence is TGTGCCAGCAATGGGGGGGGTCGAGAGACCCAGTACTTC. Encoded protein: CASNGGGRETQYF.

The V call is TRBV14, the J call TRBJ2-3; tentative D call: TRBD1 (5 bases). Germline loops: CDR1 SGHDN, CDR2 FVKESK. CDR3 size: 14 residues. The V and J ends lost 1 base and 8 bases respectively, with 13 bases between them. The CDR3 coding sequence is TGTGCCAGCAGCCAAGTGGGGCTAGTTTCTACGCAGTATTTT. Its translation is CASSQVGLVSTQYF.

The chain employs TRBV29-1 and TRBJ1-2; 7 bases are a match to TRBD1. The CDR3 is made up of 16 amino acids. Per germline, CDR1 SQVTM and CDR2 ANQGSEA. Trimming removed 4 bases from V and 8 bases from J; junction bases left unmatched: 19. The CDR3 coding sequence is TGCAGCGTTGGAGAACCCGGGACAGAAACATTGTGGGGCTACACCTTC. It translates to CSVGEPGTETLWGYTF.

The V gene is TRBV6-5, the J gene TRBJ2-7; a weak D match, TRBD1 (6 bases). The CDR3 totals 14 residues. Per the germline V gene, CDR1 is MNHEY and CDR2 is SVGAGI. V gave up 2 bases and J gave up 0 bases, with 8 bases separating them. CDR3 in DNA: TGTGCCAGCAGTTACACAGGGAGCTCCTACGAGCAGTACTTC. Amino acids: CASSYTGSSYEQYF.

CDR3 DNA: TGTGCTAGTGGTTTGTCCCCGGGTGCACTAGCTTACTCCTACGAGCAGTACTTC. Its translation: CASGLSPGALAYSYEQYF. This chain uses TRBV12-5 with TRBJ2-7; possibly TRBD2 for D (6 bases). CDR3 size: 18 residues. Per germline, CDR1 LGHNT and CDR2 FRNRAP. V dropped 2 bases and J dropped 0 bases, with 20 bases sitting between them.

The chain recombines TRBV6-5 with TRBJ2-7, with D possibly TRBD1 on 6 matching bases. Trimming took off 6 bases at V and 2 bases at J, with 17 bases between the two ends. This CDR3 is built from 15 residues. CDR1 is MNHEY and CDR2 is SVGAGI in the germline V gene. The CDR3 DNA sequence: TGTGCCAGCAGACAACCCGGACAGTACCCCTACGAGCAGTACTTC. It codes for CASRQPGQYPYEQYF.

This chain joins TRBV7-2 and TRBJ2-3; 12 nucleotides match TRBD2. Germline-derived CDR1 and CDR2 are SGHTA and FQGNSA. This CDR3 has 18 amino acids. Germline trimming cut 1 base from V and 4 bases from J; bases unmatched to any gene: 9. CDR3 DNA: TGTGCCAGCAGCTTAGTAGGGAGACTAGCGGGAGCTTCAGATACGCAGTATTTT. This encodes CASSLVGRLAGASDTQYF.

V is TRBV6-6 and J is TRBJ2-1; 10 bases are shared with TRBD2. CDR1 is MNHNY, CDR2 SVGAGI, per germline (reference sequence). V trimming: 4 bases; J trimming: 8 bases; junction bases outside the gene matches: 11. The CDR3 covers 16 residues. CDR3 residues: CASSFAPGTSDYEQFF. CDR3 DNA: TGTGCCAGCAGTTTCGCTCCCGGGACTAGCGACTATGAGCAGTTCTTC.

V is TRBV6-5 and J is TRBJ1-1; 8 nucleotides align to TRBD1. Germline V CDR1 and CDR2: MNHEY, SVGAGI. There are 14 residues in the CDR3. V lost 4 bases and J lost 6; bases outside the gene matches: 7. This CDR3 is CASSLQGGFAEAFF. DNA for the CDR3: TGTGCCAGCAGTTTACAGGGGGGTTTCGCTGAAGCTTTCTTT.

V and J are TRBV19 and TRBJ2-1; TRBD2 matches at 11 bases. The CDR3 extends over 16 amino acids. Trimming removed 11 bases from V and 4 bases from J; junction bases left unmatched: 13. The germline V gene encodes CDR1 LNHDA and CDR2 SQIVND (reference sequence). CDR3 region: CAPPDSTSGRYNEQFF. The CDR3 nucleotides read TGTGCCCCGCCGGACTCCACTAGCGGGAGATACAATGAGCAGTTCTTC.

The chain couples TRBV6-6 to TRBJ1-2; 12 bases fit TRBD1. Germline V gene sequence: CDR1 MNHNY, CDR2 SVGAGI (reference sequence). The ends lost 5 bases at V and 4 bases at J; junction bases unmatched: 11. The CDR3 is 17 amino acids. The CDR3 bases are TGTGCCAGCAGTCCTACACCGGGACAGGGGGCTTTCTATGGCTACACCTTC. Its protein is CASSPTPGQGAFYGYTF.

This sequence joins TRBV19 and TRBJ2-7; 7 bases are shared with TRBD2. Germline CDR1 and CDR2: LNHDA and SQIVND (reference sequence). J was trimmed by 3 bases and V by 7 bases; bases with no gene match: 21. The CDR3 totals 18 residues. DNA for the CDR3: TGTGCCAGTACCCCCCGTGCAGCGGGGACGAGAGGGGACTACGAGCAGTACTTC. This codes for CASTPRAAGTRGDYEQYF.

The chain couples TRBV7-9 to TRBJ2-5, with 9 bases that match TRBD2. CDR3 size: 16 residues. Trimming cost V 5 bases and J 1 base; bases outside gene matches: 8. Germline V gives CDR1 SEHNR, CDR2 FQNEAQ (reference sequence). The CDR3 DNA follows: TGTGCCAGCAGCCAGGAGCTAGCGGGGTTCCAAGAGACCCAGTACTTC. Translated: CASSQELAGFQETQYF.

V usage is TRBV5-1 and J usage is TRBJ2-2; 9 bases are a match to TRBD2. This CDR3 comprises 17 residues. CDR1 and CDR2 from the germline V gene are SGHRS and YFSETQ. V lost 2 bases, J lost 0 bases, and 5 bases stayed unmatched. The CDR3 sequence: CASSLSSGGANTGELFF. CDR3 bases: TGCGCCAGCAGCTTAAGTAGCGGGGGAGCGAACACCGGGGAGCTGTTTTTT.